This passage covers 29 T cell receptor beta chains from one sample sequenced in a study of blood T cell repertoires in COVID-19. The assay was immunoSEQ multiplex PCR, and TCRdb's table has in-frame clones only and misses some. The table includes approximately 160,000 clones, roughly 80% detected once. Source material: PBMCs or T cells enriched from blood (not recorded which). The origin of the receptors is a man in his forties or fifties who had recovered from COVID-19.

The gene calls are TRBV7-9 and TRBJ2-2; TRBD1 aligns across 11 bases. Germline V CDR1 and CDR2: SEHNR, FQNEAQ (reference sequence). The CDR3 loop spans 16 amino acids. Germline trimming cut 5 bases from V and 7 bases from J; bases unmatched to any gene: 9. The CDR3 reads CASSILGQGVGGELFF. In DNA, the CDR3 is TGTGCCAGCAGCATACTGGGACAGGGGGTCGGCGGGGAGCTGTTTTTT.

The chain combines TRBV5-1 with TRBJ2-7, with 8 nucleotides matching TRBD1. Germline trimming cut 3 bases from V and 2 bases from J; bases unmatched to any gene: 7. The CDR3 totals 15 residues. Germline V gene sequence: CDR1 SGHRS, CDR2 YFSETQ. CDR3 coding DNA: TGCGCCAGCAGCTCCCAGGGACAGGCCACCTACGAGCAGTACTTC. It translates to CASSSQGQATYEQYF.

The chain has TRBV2 and TRBJ1-2; 7 nucleotides agree with TRBD1. CDR1 is SNHLY, CDR2 FYNNEI, per germline. The CDR3 loop spans 17 amino acids. V shed 3 bases, J shed 4 bases, and the junction held 14 bases outside the gene matches. The CDR3 DNA reads as TGTGCCAGCAGTGACCTGCGTGGCAGGGGGAATGCCTATGGCTACACCTTC. Its protein product is CASSDLRGRGNAYGYTF.

The chain couples TRBV3-1 (or the pseudogene TRBV3-2) to TRBJ1-1; 9 nucleotides match TRBD1. The CDR3 runs to 15 residues. Germline values: CDR1 LGHDT, CDR2 YNNKEL (reference sequence). V dropped 3 bases and J dropped 5; count of bases not matched to a gene: 7. The CDR3 protein is CASSQGQGMRTEAFF. DNA for the CDR3: TGTGCCAGCAGCCAGGGACAGGGAATGAGGACTGAAGCTTTCTTT.

The chain employs TRBV9 and TRBJ2-2, with TRBD1 identical over 10 bases. The CDR3 extends over 15 amino acids. Germline trimming cut 2 bases from V and 7 bases from J; bases unmatched to any gene: 5. Germline CDR1 SGDLS, CDR2 YYNGEE. The CDR3 DNA follows: TGTGCCAGCAGCGTTGACAGGGGGCTGGGCGGGGAGCTGTTTTTT. Its protein is CASSVDRGLGGELFF.

In its sample, this clone was seen once. The rearrangement joins TRBV7-2 to TRBJ1-4, with TRBD1 matching over 9 bases. The CDR3 is made up of 15 amino acids. The V and J ends lost 5 bases and 4 bases, in that order; junction bases with no gene match: 5. The germline V gene has CDR1 SGHTA and CDR2 FQGNSA. Here the CDR3 DNA reads TGTGCCAGCAGCCTCGGGACAGGGCGTAATGAAAAACTGTTTTTT. Translated: CASSLGTGRNEKLFF.

The chain joins TRBV19 to TRBJ1-5, with a possible D match to TRBD1 (6 bases). Germline V gene lookup returns CDR1 LNHDA and CDR2 SQIVND (reference sequence). The length of the CDR3 is 15 residues. Trimming cost V 5 bases and J 0 bases, with 11 bases left between them. The CDR3: CASSPTGFSNQPQHF. CDR3 bases: TGTGCCAGTAGTCCTACAGGGTTTAGCAATCAGCCCCAGCATTTT. The full variable domain, its missing parts supplied by reference TRBV19 and TRBJ1-5, is DGGITQSPKYLFRKEGQNVTLSCEQNLNHDAMYWYRQDPGQGLRLIYYSQIVNDFQKGDIAEGYSVSREKKESFPLTVTSAQKNPTAFYLCASSPTGFSNQPQHFGDGTRLSIL.

The chain employs TRBV5-1 and TRBJ1-1; 9 positions match TRBD1. Germline assignment: CDR1 SGHRS and CDR2 YFSETQ. V gave up 4 bases and J gave up 2 bases; unmatched junction bases: 6. The CDR3 covers 15 residues. The CDR3 DNA follows: TGCGCCAGCAGCCCGTGGACAGGGGCAAACACTGAAGCTTTCTTT. Its protein product is CASSPWTGANTEAFF.

This chain joins TRBV5-1 and TRBJ1-1; no clear D gene. From germline, CDR1 is SGHRS and CDR2 YFSETQ. The CDR3 loop spans 16 amino acids. Trimming shortened V by 1 base and J by 0 bases, and 13 bases separated the two germline ends. CDR3 DNA sequence: TGCGCCAGCAGCTTGACGAGGGAAACCATGAACACTGAAGCTTTCTTT. Protein sequence: CASSLTRETMNTEAFF.

A remark on this clone: Germline and junction disagree at one end, which may indicate a read error. The J gene is TRBJ1-2, the V gene TRBV29-1, with 8 bases fitting TRBD1. The CDR3 runs 15 residues. Germline CDR1 is SQVTM and CDR2 is ANQGSEA. The CDR3 is CSVEAWQGANRGYTF. The CDR3, as DNA: TGCAGCGTCGAAGCGTGGCAGGGGGCAAATCGTGGCTACACCTTC.

V gene TRBV7-6 combines with J gene TRBJ1-5, with D perhaps TRBD1 (6 bases). The CDR3 has 15 residues. Trimming shortened V by 3 bases and J by 0 bases, and 9 bases separated the two germline ends. Per the germline V gene, CDR1 is SGHVS and CDR2 is FNYEAQ. The CDR3 reads CASSFGDNSNQPQHF. The DNA for the CDR3 is TGTGCCAGCAGCTTTGGGGACAATAGCAATCAGCCCCAGCATTTT.

This clone occurred once. The chain couples TRBV18 to TRBJ2-1; D is possibly TRBD2 (6 bases). CDR1 and CDR2 (germline): KGHSH, LQKENI. V dropped 3 bases and J dropped 7 bases, with 13 bases sitting between them. This CDR3 spans 14 amino acids. The CDR3 DNA is TGTGCCAGCTCACCTCTTCGGGGGACGAATGAGCAGTTCTTC. Translating gives CASSPLRGTNEQFF.

The J gene is TRBJ1-2, the V gene TRBV18; 9 positions match TRBD1. The CDR3 has 14 residues. Germline CDR1 is KGHSH and CDR2 is LQKENI. Germline trimming cut 4 bases from V and 3 bases from J; bases unmatched to any gene: 3. CDR3 nucleotides: TGTGCCAGCTCACGGGACAGGGAGGACTATGGCTACACCTTC. It specifies CASSRDREDYGYTF. Looking up the rest from reference TRBV18 and TRBJ1-2 gives the full variable domain: NAGVMQNPRHLVRRRGQEARLRCSPMKGHSHVYWYRQLPEEGLKFMVYLQKENIIDESGMPKERFSAEFPKEGPSILRIQQVVRGDSAAYFCASSRDREDYGYTFGSGTRLTVV.

This clone was observed a few times. The chain couples TRBV2 to TRBJ1-2; D is possibly TRBD1 (5 bases). The CDR3 has 14 amino acids. Germline loops: CDR1 SNHLY, CDR2 FYNNEI. V was clipped by 4 bases and J by 4 bases, with 13 bases between them. The CDR3 protein is CASSALKGSYGYTF. The CDR3 nucleotides read TGTGCCAGCAGTGCTCTAAAGGGGTCCTATGGCTACACCTTC. Full variable domain (remainder filled in from reference TRBV2 and TRBJ1-2): EPEVTQTPSHQVTQMGQEVILRCVPISNHLYFYWYRQILGQKVEFLVSFYNNEISEKSEIFDDQFSVERPDGSNFTLKIRSTKLEDSAMYFCASSALKGSYGYTFGSGTRLTVV.

The chain recombines TRBV7-2 with TRBJ2-5, with D hard to call. V shed 2 bases and J shed 4 bases, with 8 bases lying between them. This CDR3 comprises 13 residues. Germline lookup yields CDR1 SGHTA and CDR2 FQGNSA. The CDR3 sequence: CASSLHSGETQYF. CDR3 in DNA: TGTGCCAGCAGCTTACATTCCGGAGAGACCCAGTACTTC.

The chain combines TRBV11-3 with TRBJ2-5; the D gene is possibly TRBD2 (5 bases). V was pared by 5 bases and J by 2 bases, with 12 bases between. The CDR3 totals 14 residues. CDR1 SGHNT and CDR2 YENEEA come from the germline V gene. The CDR3 is CASSPDWIQETQYF. CDR3 bases: TGTGCCAGCAGCCCGGACTGGATACAAGAGACCCAGTACTTC.

The V and J genes are TRBV6-5 and TRBJ2-7; D may be TRBD2 (6 bases). CDR1 is MNHEY and CDR2 is SVGAGI in the germline V gene. V shed 0 bases and J shed 3 bases, with 15 bases lying between them. The CDR3 consists of 16 residues. In DNA form, the CDR3 reads TGTGCCAGCAGTTACTCGGGGGGACGCCCCCTCTACGAGCAGTACTTC. This encodes CASSYSGGRPLYEQYF.

This clone has only a few counts. This sequence joins TRBV3-1 (or the pseudogene TRBV3-2) and TRBJ2-6; TRBD2 might be the D (5 bases). From germline, CDR1 is LGHDT and CDR2 YNNKEL (reference sequence). The CDR3 is 15 residues long. Trimming stripped 6 bases from V and 4 bases from J, with 13 bases between. CDR3: CASSPRETGANVLTF. CDR3 in DNA: TGTGCCAGCAGTCCTAGGGAGACCGGGGCCAACGTCCTGACTTTC.

This rearrangement joins TRBV11-3 to TRBJ2-7; D is ambiguous. Germline V gives CDR1 SGHNT, CDR2 YENEEA. The V gene lost 3 bases and the J gene lost 1 base, with 10 bases spanning the gap. This CDR3 comprises 14 residues. The CDR3 sequence is CASSLSASSYEQYF. The CDR3 DNA reads TGTGCCAGCAGCTTGAGCGCATCTTCCTACGAGCAGTACTTC. Full variable domain (rest looked up from reference TRBV11-3 and TRBJ2-7): EAGVVQSPRYKIIEKKQPVAFWCNPISGHNTLYWYLQNLGQGPELLIRYENEEAVDDSQLPKDRFSAERLKGVDSTLKIQPAELGDSAVYLCASSLSASSYEQYFGPGTRLTVT.

The rearrangement uses TRBV6-2 or TRBV6-3 and TRBJ2-1, with 9 positions matching TRBD1. The CDR3 length is 16 residues. V lost 5 bases, J lost 3 bases, and 8 bases stayed unmatched. Germline values: CDR1 MNHEY, CDR2 SVGEGT. CDR3 residues: CASSTPGQGHYNEQFF. Here the CDR3 DNA reads TGTGCCAGCAGTACACCGGGACAGGGTCACTACAATGAGCAGTTCTTC.

To note about this clone: Different DNA sequences within this sample yield the same CDR3. The rearrangement links TRBV30 to TRBJ1-5, with 8 bases that match TRBD1. This CDR3 is built from 13 residues. The junction had 2 bases not matched to a gene; V was cut back by 2 bases and J by 5 bases. The germline gives CDR1 GTSNPN, CDR2 SVGIG (reference sequence). The CDR3 loop is CAWSKQGDQPQHF. CDR3 nucleotide sequence: TGTGCCTGGAGTAAACAGGGGGATCAGCCCCAGCATTTT.

The CDR3 DNA reads TGTGCCAGCAGTTTAGGACAGGGGGGAGCTTTCTTT. It translates to CASSLGQGGAFF. The rearrangement links TRBV28 to TRBJ1-1; 10 bases align to TRBD1. Germline V gives CDR1 MDHEN, CDR2 SYDVKM. V was pared by 2 bases and J by 10 bases, with 1 base of the junction left unmatched. The CDR3 extends over 12 amino acids.

This clone was seen only once. V is TRBV3-1 (or the pseudogene TRBV3-2) and J is TRBJ2-6; no definite D call. This CDR3 has 16 residues. The germline CDR1 and CDR2 sequences are LGHDT and YNNKEL (reference sequence). V was shortened by 1 base and J by 0 bases, with 7 bases between the two germline ends. The CDR3 nucleotides read TGTGCCAGCAGCCAAGGACACTCCTCTGGGGCCAACGTCCTGACTTTC. Its protein is CASSQGHSSGANVLTF.

This chain joins TRBV6-6 and TRBJ1-1, with 8 bases matching TRBD1. V trimming: 6 bases; J trimming: 1 base; junction bases outside the gene matches: 7. The CDR3 has 15 amino acids. Per germline, CDR1 MNHNY and CDR2 SVGAGI (reference sequence). CDR3 in amino acids: CASRDGGTGNTEAFF. The CDR3 coding sequence is TGTGCCAGCAGGGATGGCGGGACAGGGAACACTGAAGCTTTCTTT.

The genes are TRBV9 and TRBJ2-1; TRBD2 matches 12 bases. J lost 1 base, V lost 2 bases, and 10 bases had no gene match. This CDR3 comprises 19 residues. The germline gives CDR1 SGDLS, CDR2 YYNGEE. This chain's CDR3 is CASSVLAGGPRRSYNEQFF. The CDR3 DNA sequence: TGTGCCAGCAGCGTGCTAGCGGGGGGGCCCCGTAGGTCCTACAATGAGCAGTTCTTC.

The chain recombines TRBV19 with TRBJ1-4; 9 nucleotides agree with TRBD1. The CDR3 is 15 residues long. V was clipped by 1 base and J by 10 bases; unmatched bases: 7. The germline CDR1 and CDR2 sequences are LNHDA and SQIVND (reference sequence). DNA for the CDR3: TGTGCCAGTAGTATAGGGCTACAGGACAGGGGAAAACTGTTTTTT. It yields the protein CASSIGLQDRGKLFF.

The chain recombines TRBV5-5 with TRBJ1-1; D gene uncertain. V lost 0 bases and J lost 3, with 3 bases in between. CDR3 length equals 12 residues. Germline loops: CDR1 SGHKS, CDR2 YYEKEE (reference sequence). This CDR3 is CASSLDYTEAFF. CDR3 in DNA: TGTGCCAGCAGCTTGGACTACACTGAAGCTTTCTTT. The full variable domain, rest sourced from reference TRBV5-5 and TRBJ1-1, is DAGVTQSPTHLIKTRGQQVTLRCSPISGHKSVSWYQQVLGQGPQFIFQYYEKEERGRGNFPDRFSARQFPNYSSELNVNALLLGDSALYLCASSLDYTEAFFGQGTRLTVV.

The rearrangement uses TRBV14 and TRBJ1-4; D remains unclear. Germline V CDR1 and CDR2: SGHDN, FVKESK. The V end was cut by 0 bases, the J end by 4 bases, with 9 bases between. The CDR3 is 15 amino acids. The CDR3 DNA follows: TGTGCCAGCAGCCAAGACCACGGAGATAATGAAAAACTGTTTTTT. It is translated as CASSQDHGDNEKLFF.

The chain joins TRBV6-4 to TRBJ2-7, with 9 bases aligning to TRBD1. Germline assignment: CDR1 MRHNA and CDR2 SNTAGT. V was pared by 9 bases and J by 2 bases, with 5 bases of the junction left unmatched. The CDR3 runs to 13 residues. The chain's CDR3 is CARGWDRAYEQYF. For the CDR3, the DNA is TGTGCCAGAGGGTGGGACAGGGCCTACGAGCAGTACTTC.